Below, 27 T cell receptor beta chains from the same sample are listed, as sequenced in a study of sequential checkpoint blockade in melanoma. Profiling relied on immunoSEQ multiplex PCR, and the TCRdb table lists in-frame clones only, not all of them. The data contain some 9,100 clones, around three quarters of them singletons. Treatment meaning: randomized to nivolumab then ipilimumab (arm A) or the reverse (arm B). Here the sequenced sample was CD8+ T cells sorted from blood (inferred from file names), taken from a patient given nivolumab and ipilimumab in sequence. The receptors stem from a human donor with melanoma.

This clone was observed a few times. The rearrangement links TRBV6-4 to TRBJ2-3, with D possibly being TRBD1 (5 bases). V lost 0 bases to trimming and J lost 1 base, with 5 bases between them. Germline V gene lookup returns CDR1 MRHNA and CDR2 SNTAGT. This CDR3 region has 14 residues. In DNA, the CDR3 is TGTGCCAGCAGTGACTCAGGGGGCACAGATACGCAGTATTTT. Translated, it gives CASSDSGGTDTQYF.

The chain employs TRBV20-1 and TRBJ1-2, with TRBD1 identical over 9 bases. The CDR3 covers 11 residues. Germline V gene sequence: CDR1 DFQATT, CDR2 SNEGSKA (reference sequence). CDR3 bases: TGCAGGGGGACAGGGCTGCGAGGCTACACCTTC. Translation: CRGTGLRGYTF.

V gene TRBV2 combines with J gene TRBJ1-2; 10 bases map to TRBD1. V was clipped by 2 bases and J by 8 bases; unmatched bases: 8. Germline V CDR1 and CDR2: SNHLY, FYNNEI. The CDR3 is 15 amino acids. The CDR3 loop is CASSELDRGSGGYTF. CDR3 coding DNA: TGTGCCAGCAGTGAATTGGACAGGGGGTCGGGCGGCTACACCTTC.

The chain recombines TRBV4-2 with TRBJ2-1; 9 bases are a match to TRBD2. J gave up 7 bases and V 0 bases, and 7 bases lay outside the gene matches. From germline, CDR1 is LGHNA and CDR2 YNFKEQ. The CDR3 extends over 16 amino acids. CDR3 sequence reads: CASSQDLELAGNEQFF. The CDR3, as DNA: TGTGCCAGCAGCCAAGATTTAGAACTAGCGGGTAATGAGCAGTTCTTC.

The V and J genes are TRBV6-4 and TRBJ2-1, with D possibly being TRBD1 (5 bases). CDR3 size: 13 residues. Per germline, CDR1 MRHNA and CDR2 SNTAGT. The V end lost 2 bases, the J end lost 5 bases, and 7 bases lay between the germline ends. CDR3: CASSDKGNNEQFF. In DNA, the CDR3 is TGTGCCAGCAGTGACAAGGGGAACAATGAGCAGTTCTTC.

The J gene is TRBJ1-1, the V gene TRBV13; possible D gene TRBD1, 5 bases. This CDR3 contains 12 residues. Germline lookup yields CDR1 PRHDT and CDR2 FYEKMQ (reference sequence). V was pared by 3 bases and J by 4 bases, with 6 bases between. CDR3 residues: CASSLGPTEAFF. The CDR3 nucleotides are TGTGCCAGCAGCTTGGGGCCCACTGAAGCTTTCTTT.

The chain combines TRBV7-6 with TRBJ2-5, with 9 positions matching TRBD2. The DNA end is a closer match to TRBJ2-7, so the J assignment may be wrong. CDR1 SGHVS and CDR2 FNYEAQ come from the germline V gene. The CDR3 totals 16 residues. For the CDR3, the DNA is TGTGCCAGCAGCTTAAGTTCCGCGGGGGGGGCCTACGAGCAGTACTTC. Amino acid sequence: CASSLSSAGGAYEQYF.

V and J are TRBV27 and TRBJ1-2, with D unclear. The germline V gene has CDR1 MNHEY and CDR2 SMNVEV (reference sequence). The CDR3 is 14 residues long. The ends were cut back, 0 bases at V and 2 bases at J, with 7 bases in the middle. The CDR3 DNA follows: TGTGCCAGCAGTTTATCGACGGGGAACTATGGCTACACCTTC. The encoded protein is CASSLSTGNYGYTF.

The rearrangement joins TRBV4-1 to TRBJ2-1, with D possibly being TRBD1 (5 bases). CDR3 length: 13 residues. Germline V gene lookup returns CDR1 MGHRA and CDR2 YSYEKL. V was clipped by 4 bases and J by 4 bases, with 8 bases between them. The CDR3 spells CASSPQGYNEQFF. The CDR3 DNA reads TGCGCCAGCAGCCCTCAGGGATACAATGAGCAGTTCTTC.

The rearrangement uses TRBV25-1 and TRBJ1-1; D gene unclear. This CDR3 spans 17 amino acids. V shed 2 bases and J shed 0 bases, with 16 bases lying between them. Per germline, CDR1 MGHDK and CDR2 SYGVNS. The CDR3 sequence is CASSEPQGQALNTEAFF. CDR3 DNA sequence: TGTGCCAGCAGTGAACCCCAAGGCCAGGCCCTGAACACTGAAGCTTTCTTT. The full variable domain, completed using reference TRBV25-1 and TRBJ1-1, is EADIYQTPRYLVIGTGKKITLECSQTMGHDKMYWYQQDPGMELHLIHYSYGVNSTEKGDLSSESTVSRIRTEHFPLTLESARPSHTSQYLCASSEPQGQALNTEAFFGQGTRLTVV.

This clone came up a few times. CDR3 loop: CAISGDSSLNTEAFF. The CDR3, as DNA: TGTGCCATCAGTGGGGACAGCAGTTTGAACACTGAAGCTTTCTTT. This chain connects TRBV10-3 to TRBJ1-1, with TRBD1 matching 7 bases. Germline CDR1 is ENHRY and CDR2 is SYGVKD. The ends lost 4 bases at V and 0 bases at J; junction bases unmatched: 5. This CDR3 has 15 amino acids.

The genes are TRBV29-1 and TRBJ1-2, with 7 positions matching TRBD1. After removal of 6 bases from V and 2 bases from J, the junction contained 12 bases not matched to a gene. The CDR3 runs to 15 residues. Germline V lookup: CDR1 SQVTM, CDR2 ANQGSEA. The DNA of the CDR3 is TGCAGCGTCGACCCAACAGGGGCGATAAACTATGGCTACACCTTC. Translating gives CSVDPTGAINYGYTF.

The gene calls are TRBV4-1 and TRBJ2-1; 14 nucleotides align to TRBD2. The V and J ends lost 4 bases and 7 bases, in that order; junction bases with no gene match: 3. Germline V CDR1 and CDR2: MGHRA, YSYEKL. This CDR3 is built from 15 residues. CDR3 sequence: CASSLGLAGGNEQFF. The CDR3 DNA sequence: TGCGCCAGCAGCCTTGGACTAGCGGGAGGAAATGAGCAGTTCTTC.

V is TRBV7-7 and J is TRBJ2-1, with D possibly matching TRBD1 (6 bases). Germline V gene sequence: CDR1 SSHAT, CDR2 FNYEAQ (reference sequence). The CDR3 consists of 16 residues. V dropped 5 bases and J dropped 1 base, with 15 bases sitting between them. CDR3: CASSPGQGSSYNEQFF. The CDR3 DNA reads TGTGCCAGCAGCCCCGGGCAGGGGTCTTCCTACAATGAGCAGTTCTTC.

This chain uses TRBV2 with TRBJ2-5; D perhaps matches TRBD1 (6 bases). CDR3 length equals 14 residues. From germline, CDR1 is SNHLY and CDR2 FYNNEI. V was clipped by 6 bases and J by 2 bases, with 13 bases between them. This CDR3 is CASRKGGMQETQYF. CDR3 in DNA: TGTGCCAGCAGGAAAGGGGGAATGCAAGAGACCCAGTACTTC.

This rearrangement joins TRBV6-4 to TRBJ2-1, with 11 bases matching TRBD2. The CDR3 is made up of 17 amino acids. V gave up 4 bases and J gave up 1 base; unmatched junction bases: 6. The germline V gene has CDR1 MRHNA and CDR2 SNTAGT. The CDR3 loop reads CASSGGTSGLSYNEQFF. The CDR3, as DNA: TGTGCCAGCAGTGGCGGGACTAGCGGTCTATCCTACAATGAGCAGTTCTTC.

V and J are TRBV6-6 and TRBJ1-5; D gene ambiguous. CDR3 size: 14 residues. From germline, CDR1 is MNHNY and CDR2 SVGAGI (reference sequence). V gave up 0 bases and J gave up 2 bases, with 5 bases separating them. DNA for the CDR3: TGTGCCAGCAGTTACTCGTCGGGCAATCAGCCCCAGCATTTT. This gives the protein CASSYSSGNQPQHF.

Note on this clone: Distinct nucleotide sequences in the sample also encode this CDR3. The chain combines TRBV7-9 with TRBJ2-7; D unresolved. Looked up from germline, CDR1 is SEHNR and CDR2 is FQNEAQ (reference sequence). The CDR3 totals 14 residues. Deletions cut 4 bases from V and 2 bases from J, with 12 bases between. CDR3 DNA: TGTGCCAGCAGCTCCGAGCTCGCCACCTACGAGCAGTACTTC. Its translation: CASSSELATYEQYF.

The rearrangement links TRBV19 to TRBJ2-7, with TRBD1 identical over 9 bases. The CDR3 extends over 15 amino acids. Trimming removed 5 bases from V and 3 bases from J; junction bases left unmatched: 8. Germline CDR1 reads LNHDA; CDR2 reads SQIVND (reference sequence). The CDR3 nucleotides are TGTGCCAGTAGTTTCACCGGGACAGGGTTCTACGAGCAGTACTTC. Its protein product is CASSFTGTGFYEQYF.

V gene TRBV5-1 combines with J gene TRBJ2-7; perhaps TRBD2 as D (6 bases). Germline CDR1 reads SGHRS; CDR2 reads YFSETQ. There are 15 residues in the CDR3. Trimming pared 6 bases from V and 2 bases from J, leaving 18 bases between. The CDR3 DNA reads TGCGCCAGCACCTCGCTCGGGACTGAGGCCTACGAGCAGTACTTC. The encoded protein is CASTSLGTEAYEQYF. Using reference TRBV5-1 and TRBJ2-7 for the parts outside the CDR3, the full variable domain is KAGVTQTPRYLIKTRGQQVTLSCSPISGHRSVSWYQQTPGQGLQFLFEYFSETQRNKGNFPGRFSGRQFSNSRSEMNVSTLELGDSALYLCASTSLGTEAYEQYFGPGTRLTVT.

In nucleotides, the CDR3 is TGTGCCAGCAGCCGACAGGGTGGTGGGGAGACCCAGTACTTC. This codes for CASSRQGGGETQYF. The rearrangement uses TRBV7-8 and TRBJ2-5, with 7 nucleotides matching TRBD1. The CDR3 spans 14 residues. Trimming cost V 5 bases and J 5 bases; bases outside gene matches: 8. Germline assignment: CDR1 SGHVS and CDR2 FQNEAQ.

V usage is TRBV27 and J usage is TRBJ1-1, with D maybe TRBD1 (5 bases). CDR3 length equals 16 residues. CDR1 MNHEY and CDR2 SMNVEV come from the germline V gene (reference sequence). Trimming pared 0 bases from V and 3 bases from J, leaving 14 bases between. The CDR3 region is CASSLSLGARYTEAFF. CDR3 coding DNA: TGTGCCAGCAGTTTATCGTTAGGGGCGAGGTACACTGAAGCTTTCTTT.

The chain carries TRBV27 and TRBJ2-7, with TRBD1 identical over 9 bases. There are 14 residues in the CDR3. Germline values: CDR1 MNHEY, CDR2 SMNVEV (reference sequence). V lost 9 bases to trimming and J lost 5 bases; unmatched junction nucleotides: 11. This CDR3 is CASGAGTGRDEQYF. CDR3 nucleotides: TGTGCCAGTGGGGCCGGGACAGGGCGCGACGAGCAGTACTTC.

The chain couples TRBV15 to TRBJ1-3; the match to TRBD1 covers 7 bases. Germline V gives CDR1 LNHNV, CDR2 YYDKDF (reference sequence). The trim removed 4 bases at V and 4 bases at J, leaving 7 bases unmatched. The CDR3 length is 15 residues. The chain's CDR3 is CATSTDRDPGNTIYF. The CDR3 coding sequence is TGTGCCACCAGCACCGACAGGGACCCAGGAAACACCATATATTTT.

The chain employs TRBV11-2 and TRBJ1-2; TRBD1 is a possible D gene (5 bases). The germline V gene encodes CDR1 SGHAT and CDR2 FQNNGV. The CDR3 loop spans 15 amino acids. Trimming cost V 4 bases and J 3 bases, with 15 bases left between them. The CDR3 loop reads CASSSPLTVDYGYTF. CDR3 bases: TGTGCCAGCAGCTCCCCTTTGACAGTCGACTATGGCTACACCTTC.

The V and J genes are TRBV27 and TRBJ2-7, with D perhaps TRBD2 (7 bases). V lost 4 bases and J lost 3, with 13 bases in between. This CDR3 region has 14 residues. Germline CDR1 MNHEY, CDR2 SMNVEV (reference sequence). The CDR3 spells CASSWGGPNYEQYF. CDR3 nucleotide sequence: TGTGCCAGCAGTTGGGGGGGCCCGAACTACGAGCAGTACTTC.

Turning to this clone: The junction and the germline gene differ at one end; a read error may be behind it. CDR3 bases: TGCAGCGTCGACCCAACAGGGGCGATAAACTATGGCTACGCCTTC. Its translation is CSVDPTGAINYGYAF. V gene TRBV29-1 combines with J gene TRBJ1-2; 7 nucleotides match TRBD1. The CDR3 runs 15 residues. CDR1 and CDR2 (germline): SQVTM, ANQGSEA.